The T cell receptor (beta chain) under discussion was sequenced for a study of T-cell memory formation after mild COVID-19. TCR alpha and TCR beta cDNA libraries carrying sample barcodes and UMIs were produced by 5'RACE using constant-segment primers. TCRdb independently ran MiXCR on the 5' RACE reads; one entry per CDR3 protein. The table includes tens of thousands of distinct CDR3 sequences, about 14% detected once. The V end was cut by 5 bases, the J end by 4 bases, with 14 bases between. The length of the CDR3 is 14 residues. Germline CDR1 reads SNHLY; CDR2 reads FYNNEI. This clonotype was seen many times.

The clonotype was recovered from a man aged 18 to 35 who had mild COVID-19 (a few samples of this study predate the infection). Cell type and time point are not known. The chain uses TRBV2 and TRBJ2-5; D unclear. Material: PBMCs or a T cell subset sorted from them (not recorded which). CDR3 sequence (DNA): TGTGCCAGCAGTACGGGCCATGCACGAGAGACCCAGTACTTC. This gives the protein CASSTGHARETQYF.